This TCR beta chain was sequenced for a study of T cell repertoires in cytomegalovirus infection. Study at large: Both a matching HLA type and CMV infection were indicated by public TCR beta signatures.

Trimming removed 7 bases from V and 3 bases from J, with 7 bases in between. The germline gives CDR1 MNHNY, CDR2 SVGAGI (reference sequence). This CDR3 is 12 amino acids long. With respect to this clonotype: What it recognizes is unknown.

From the reads, TCRdb called clonotypes with MiXCR, one entry per CDR3 protein. This sample has 25,000 to 35,000 distinct CDR3 sequences, with over 15% found just once. The starting material was CD8+ T cells from cultured PBMCs, obtained from culture after CMV antigen stimulation. This chain uses TRBV6-6 with TRBJ1-5; D not certain. The source is a human donor in good health (CMV status not recorded). Some clones in this sample may be carry-over from other donors' samples. The CDR3 sequence is CASMRNNQPQHF. The CDR3 nucleotides are TGTGCCAGCATGAGAAACAATCAGCCCCAGCATTTT.